The 14 T cell receptor beta chains below were found in one sample sequenced in a study of control samples from healthy donors and cancer patients. Here immunoSEQ multiplex PCR was the method, and the copy in TCRdb shows in-frame clones only, minus some. The sample consists of about 120,000 clones, 88% of them appearing once. Sequenced input: blood. Receptors were obtained from a woman between 65 and 79 years old in good health.

The V call is TRBV19, the J call TRBJ1-4, with D possibly matching TRBD1 (6 bases). The V end was cut by 7 bases, the J end by 7 bases, with 16 bases between. The CDR3 loop spans 14 amino acids. CDR1 is LNHDA, CDR2 SQIVND, per germline (reference sequence). CDR3 region: CASTGGTRGEKLFF. The CDR3 coding sequence is TGTGCCAGTACCGGTGGGACAAGGGGTGAAAAACTGTTTTTT.

V gene TRBV11-2 combines with J gene TRBJ2-7, with D unclear. From germline, CDR1 is SGHAT and CDR2 FQNNGV. The CDR3 sequence is 12 residues long. Trimming took 3 bases from V and 3 from J, leaving 6 bases between them. For the CDR3, the DNA is TGTGCCAGCAGCTTCAGTGGCTACGAGCAGTACTTC. Translating it yields CASSFSGYEQYF.

The rearrangement uses TRBV6-5 and TRBJ1-5; D unclear. CDR1 and CDR2 from the germline V gene are MNHEY and SVGAGI. Trimming shortened V by 7 bases and J by 2 bases, and 12 bases separated the two germline ends. The CDR3 sequence is 14 residues long. The CDR3 protein is CASTTGYGNQPQHF. The CDR3 nucleotides read TGTGCCAGCACTACGGGTTATGGCAATCAGCCCCAGCATTTT.

The V and J genes are TRBV5-1 and TRBJ2-3; 8 positions agree with TRBD1. V lost 4 bases to trimming and J lost 0 bases; unmatched junction nucleotides: 4. This CDR3 has 15 amino acids. Germline CDR1 and CDR2: SGHRS and YFSETQ. The CDR3 here is CASSGQGPSTDTQYF. CDR3 in DNA: TGCGCCAGCAGCGGACAGGGCCCTAGCACAGATACGCAGTATTTT.

This chain links TRBV28 with TRBJ1-2; the match to TRBD1 covers 7 bases. CDR1 and CDR2 (germline): MDHEN, SYDVKM. The CDR3 length is 15 residues. Written as DNA, the CDR3 is TGTGCTACCCTCGGGGGGACAGTAGCTAACTATGGCTACACCTTC. This gives the protein CATLGGTVANYGYTF.

V gene TRBV11-2 combines with J gene TRBJ1-2; D might be TRBD1 (5 bases). The CDR3 is 13 amino acids. The germline gives CDR1 SGHAT, CDR2 FQNNGV. Trimming removed 2 bases at V and 4 bases at J, with 8 bases between. CDR3 in amino acids: CASSLPGGYGYTF. CDR3 coding DNA: TGTGCCAGCAGCTTACCCGGGGGCTATGGCTACACCTTC. The variable domain in full, completed from reference TRBV11-2 and TRBJ1-2, reads EAGVAQSPRYKIIEKRQSVAFWCNPISGHATLYWYQQILGQGPKLLIQFQNNGVVDDSQLPKDRFSAERLKGVDSTLKIQPAKLEDSAVYLCASSLPGGYGYTFGSGTRLTVV.

The chain links TRBV24-1 to TRBJ2-5, with D possibly TRBD1 on 6 matching bases. The V gene's germline CDR1 is KGHDR and CDR2 SFDVKD. Trimming shortened V by 0 bases and J by 2 bases, and 9 bases separated the two germline ends. The CDR3 consists of 15 residues. CDR3 nucleotide sequence: TGTGCCACCAGTGATTTGGAGGGGGATCAAGAGACCCAGTACTTC. Protein product: CATSDLEGDQETQYF.

This clone showed up just once. J is TRBJ2-3 and V is TRBV12-3 or TRBV12-4; D is perhaps TRBD2 (7 bases). This CDR3 has 13 residues. The V gene lost 8 bases and the J gene lost 6 bases, with 15 bases spanning the gap. CDR3 nucleotides: TGTGCCAGCGCAGAGGGGGGGCTGGATACGCAGTATTTT. Translating it yields CASAEGGLDTQYF.

The chain is built from TRBV2 and TRBJ2-3; possible D gene TRBD2, 7 bases. The CDR3 has 14 residues. The ends were cut back, 6 bases at V and 5 bases at J, with 15 bases in the middle. Germline lookup yields CDR1 SNHLY and CDR2 FYNNEI. The CDR3 DNA sequence: TGTGCCAGCAGGTTCCGGGGGGCGGAAGATACGCAGTATTTT. Protein: CASRFRGAEDTQYF.

The chain recombines TRBV6-5 with TRBJ1-5; 9 bases fit TRBD1. The trim removed 6 bases at V and 2 bases at J, leaving 5 bases unmatched. Germline-derived CDR1 and CDR2 are MNHEY and SVGAGI. CDR3 length: 15 residues. The CDR3 region is CASSSRDRGNQPQHF. Here the CDR3 DNA reads TGTGCCAGCAGCTCCCGGGACAGGGGCAATCAGCCCCAGCATTTT.

The CDR3 sequence is CARNGAKECREAFF. The CDR3 coding sequence is TGTGCCAGGAACGGGGCGAAAGAGTGCCGTGAAGCTTTCTTT. The J gene is TRBJ1-1, the V gene TRBV18; TRBD1 might be the D (5 bases). Germline-derived CDR1 and CDR2 are KGHSH and LQKENI. There are 14 residues in the CDR3. The V end lost 9 bases, the J end lost 7 bases, and 21 bases lay between the germline ends.

This clone was observed a few times. The rearrangement uses TRBV6-2 or TRBV6-3 and TRBJ2-1; 10 positions agree with TRBD1. Germline V lookup: CDR1 MNHEY, CDR2 SVGEGT. The CDR3 is made up of 15 amino acids. V shed 5 bases, J shed 2 bases, and the junction held 3 bases outside the gene matches. The CDR3 DNA follows: TGTGCCAGCAGTCACGGGACAGGGGCCTACAATGAGCAGTTCTTC. Translation gives CASSHGTGAYNEQFF.

This clone was detected only a few times. The chain employs TRBV12-3 or TRBV12-4 and TRBJ1-1; no firm D call. This CDR3 has 12 residues. V lost 5 bases and J lost 4, with 8 bases in between. The DNA of the CDR3 is TGTGCCAGCAGTCTATCCACCACTGAAGCTTTCTTT. Translation: CASSLSTTEAFF.

The chain couples TRBV5-5 to TRBJ2-7; D is possibly TRBD2 (6 bases). V lost 3 bases to trimming and J lost 3 bases, with 19 bases between them. The germline V gene has CDR1 SGHKS and CDR2 YYEKEE (reference sequence). This CDR3 contains 16 residues. The CDR3 coding sequence is TGTGCCAGCAGCTGGGGTTCGGGCCTCGGGGGCTACGAGCAGTACTTC. Translated, it gives CASSWGSGLGGYEQYF.